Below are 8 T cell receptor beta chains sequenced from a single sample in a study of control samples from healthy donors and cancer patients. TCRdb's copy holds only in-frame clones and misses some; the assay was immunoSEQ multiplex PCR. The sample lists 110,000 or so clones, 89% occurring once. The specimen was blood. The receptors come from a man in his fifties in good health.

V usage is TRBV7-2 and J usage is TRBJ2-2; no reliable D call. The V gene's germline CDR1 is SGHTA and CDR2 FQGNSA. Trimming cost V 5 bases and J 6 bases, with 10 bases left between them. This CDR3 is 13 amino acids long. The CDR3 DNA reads TGTGCCAGCAGCCACGATCGCGCCGGGGAGCTGTTTTTT. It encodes CASSHDRAGELFF. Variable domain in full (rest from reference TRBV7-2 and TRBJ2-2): GAGVSQSPSNKVTEKGKDVELRCDPISGHTALYWYRQSLGQGLEFLIYFQGNSAPDKSGLPSDRFSAERTGGSVSTLTIQRTQQEDSAVYLCASSHDRAGELFFGEGSRLTVL.

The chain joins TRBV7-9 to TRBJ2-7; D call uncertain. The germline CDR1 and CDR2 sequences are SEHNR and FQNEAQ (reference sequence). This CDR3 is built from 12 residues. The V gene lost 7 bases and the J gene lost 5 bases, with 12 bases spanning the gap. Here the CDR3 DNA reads TGTGCCAGCACTAAAATTGGTAACGAGCAGTACTTC. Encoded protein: CASTKIGNEQYF. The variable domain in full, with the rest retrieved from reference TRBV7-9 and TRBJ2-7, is DTGVSQNPRHKITKRGQNVTFRCDPISEHNRLYWYRQTLGQGPEFLTYFQNEAQLEKSRLLSDRFSAERPKGSFSTLEIQRTEQGDSAMYLCASTKIGNEQYFGPGTRLTVT.

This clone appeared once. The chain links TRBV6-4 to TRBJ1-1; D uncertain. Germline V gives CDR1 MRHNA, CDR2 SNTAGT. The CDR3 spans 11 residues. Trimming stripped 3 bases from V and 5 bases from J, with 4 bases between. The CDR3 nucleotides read TGTGCCAGCAGTGAGATAACTGAAGCTTTCTTT. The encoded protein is CASSEITEAFF.

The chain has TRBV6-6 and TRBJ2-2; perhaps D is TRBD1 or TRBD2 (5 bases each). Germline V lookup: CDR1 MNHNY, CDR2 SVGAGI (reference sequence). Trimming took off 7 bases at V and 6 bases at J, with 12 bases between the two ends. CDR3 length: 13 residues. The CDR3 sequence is CASTLQEAGELFF. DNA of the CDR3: TGTGCCAGCACCCTACAGGAGGCCGGGGAGCTGTTTTTT.

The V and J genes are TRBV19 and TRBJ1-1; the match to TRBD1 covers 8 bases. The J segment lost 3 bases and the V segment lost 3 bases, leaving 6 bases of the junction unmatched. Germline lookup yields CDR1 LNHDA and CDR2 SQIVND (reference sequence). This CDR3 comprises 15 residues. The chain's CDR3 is CASSIRGRRDTEAFF. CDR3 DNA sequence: TGTGCCAGTAGTATCAGGGGGCGGCGAGACACTGAAGCTTTCTTT.

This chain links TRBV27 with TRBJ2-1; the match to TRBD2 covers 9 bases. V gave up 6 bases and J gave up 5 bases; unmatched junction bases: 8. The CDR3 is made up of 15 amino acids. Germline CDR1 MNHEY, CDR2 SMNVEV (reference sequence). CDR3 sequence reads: CASRLAGGLDNEQFF. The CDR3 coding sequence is TGTGCCAGCAGACTAGCGGGCGGCCTGGACAATGAGCAGTTCTTC.

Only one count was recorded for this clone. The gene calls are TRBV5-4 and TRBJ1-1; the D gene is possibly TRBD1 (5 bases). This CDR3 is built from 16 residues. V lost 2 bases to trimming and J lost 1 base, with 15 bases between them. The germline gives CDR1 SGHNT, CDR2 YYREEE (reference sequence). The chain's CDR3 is CASSFSIRDANTEAFF. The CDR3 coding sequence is TGTGCCAGCAGCTTCTCCATCCGGGACGCGAACACTGAAGCTTTCTTT.

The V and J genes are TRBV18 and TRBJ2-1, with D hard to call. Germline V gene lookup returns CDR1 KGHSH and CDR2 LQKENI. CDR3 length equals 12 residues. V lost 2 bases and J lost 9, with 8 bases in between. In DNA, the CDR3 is TGTGCCAGCTCACCATCCTTAGGTGAGCAGTTCTTC. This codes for CASSPSLGEQFF.